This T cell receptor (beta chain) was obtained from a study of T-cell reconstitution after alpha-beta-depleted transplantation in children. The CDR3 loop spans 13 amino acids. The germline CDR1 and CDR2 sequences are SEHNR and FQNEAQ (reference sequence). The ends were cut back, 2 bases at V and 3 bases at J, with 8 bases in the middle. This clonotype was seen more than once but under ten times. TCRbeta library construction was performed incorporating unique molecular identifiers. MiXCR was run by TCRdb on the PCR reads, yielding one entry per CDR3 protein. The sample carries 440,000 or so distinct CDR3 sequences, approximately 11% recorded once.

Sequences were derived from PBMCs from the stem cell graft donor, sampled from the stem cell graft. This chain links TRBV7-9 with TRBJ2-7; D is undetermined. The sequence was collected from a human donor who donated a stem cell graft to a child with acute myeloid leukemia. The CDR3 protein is CASSLWNDYEQYF. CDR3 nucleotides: TGTGCCAGCAGCTTATGGAACGACTACGAGCAGTACTTC.